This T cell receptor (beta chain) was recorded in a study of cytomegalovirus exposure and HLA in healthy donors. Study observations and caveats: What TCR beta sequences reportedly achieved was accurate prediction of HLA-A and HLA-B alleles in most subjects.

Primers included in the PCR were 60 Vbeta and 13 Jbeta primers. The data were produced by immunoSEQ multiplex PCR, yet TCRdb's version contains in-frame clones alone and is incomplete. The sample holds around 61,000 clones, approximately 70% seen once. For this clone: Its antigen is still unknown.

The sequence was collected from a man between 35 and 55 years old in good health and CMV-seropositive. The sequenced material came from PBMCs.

The CDR3 DNA follows: TGTGCCAGTAGTAGAGGGGGCGCTTCGAACACTGAAGCTTTCTTT. It yields the protein CASSRGGASNTEAFF. The chain carries TRBV19 and TRBJ1-1, with 7 bases lining up with TRBD1. The V segment lost 4 bases and the J segment 1 base; nucleotides outside the gene matches: 6. The CDR3 length is 15 residues. Germline V gives CDR1 LNHDA, CDR2 SQIVND (reference sequence).